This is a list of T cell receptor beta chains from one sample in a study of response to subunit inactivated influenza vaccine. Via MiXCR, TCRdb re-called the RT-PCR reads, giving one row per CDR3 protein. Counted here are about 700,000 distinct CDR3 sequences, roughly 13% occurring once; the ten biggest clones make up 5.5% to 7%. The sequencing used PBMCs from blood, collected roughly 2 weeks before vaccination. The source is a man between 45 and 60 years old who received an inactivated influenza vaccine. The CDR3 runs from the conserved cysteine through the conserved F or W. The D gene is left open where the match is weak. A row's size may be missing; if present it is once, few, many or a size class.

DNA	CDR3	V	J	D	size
TGTGCCAGCAGCTCAGACAGGGAATGGCCTACGAGGGAGCAGTACTTC	CASSSDREWPTREQYF	TRBV6-2/TRBV6-3	TRBJ2-7	TRBD1	NA
TGTGCCAGCAGTCGACAGTTCGGGACAGGGCGAACCTACGAGCAGTACTTC	CASSRQFGTGRTYEQYF	TRBV27	TRBJ2-7	TRBD1	many
TGCAGTGCTAGAGATGGGCGGGCGGGAATACAAGAGACCCAGTACTTC	CSARDGRAGIQETQYF	TRBV20-1	TRBJ2-5	NA	NA
TGTGCCAGCAGCCCCAGCCCCTCTAACTATGGCTACACCTTC	CASSPSPSNYGYTF	TRBV5-5	TRBJ1-2	NA	NA
TGCGCCAGCAGCCAAGATTATCTTCTTACAGATACGCAGTATTTT	CASSQDYLLTDTQYF	TRBV4-3	TRBJ2-3	NA	few
TGTGCCAGCAGCTTAGATCCGTACACTGAAGCTTTCTTT	CASSLDPYTEAFF	TRBV11-3	TRBJ1-1	NA	NA
TGCAGTGCTAATAGTGGCGATAGCGGGGGACCCACAGATACGCAGTATTTT	CSANSGDSGGPTDTQYF	TRBV20-1	TRBJ2-3	TRBD2	NA
TGTGCCACCAGGGACACCGCCGAGCAGTTCTTC	CATRDTAEQFF	TRBV10-3	TRBJ2-1	NA	NA
TGTGCCAGCAGCGAGGACTACAGACGGCGGGAGCAGTACTTC	CASSEDYRRREQYF	TRBV7-2	TRBJ2-7	NA	NA
TGTGCCAGCAGTATCGGGCACGATCTTGAGCAGTTCTTC	CASSIGHDLEQFF	TRBV25-1	TRBJ2-1	NA	many
TGTGCCACCAGCGGACGGGGCAGGTACTATGGCTACACCTTC	CATSGRGRYYGYTF	TRBV15	TRBJ1-2	NA	few
TGTGCCAGCAGTAAGACAGGCATTGGGGGGGCCAACGTCCTGACTTTC	CASSKTGIGGANVLTF	TRBV6-1	TRBJ2-6	NA	NA
TGTGCCAGCAGAGCCACAGGGATCTATAATTCACCCCTCCACTTT	CASRATGIYNSPLHF	TRBV12-3/TRBV12-4	TRBJ1-6	NA	many
TGCAGTGCTAGCGCAGGTAGTTATAGCAATCAGCCCCAGCATTTT	CSASAGSYSNQPQHF	TRBV20-1	TRBJ1-5	NA	few
TGTGCCAGCAGTGTTTTAGGGACAGGGGGCAATGAGCAGTTCTTC	CASSVLGTGGNEQFF	TRBV25-1	TRBJ2-1	TRBD1	NA
TGTGCCAGTAGTATTATAAGACAGACCTACGAGCAGTACTTC	CASSIIRQTYEQYF	TRBV19	TRBJ2-7	NA	NA
TGTGCCAGCAGCCCCGGGGCTCGCGAGCAGTACTTC	CASSPGAREQYF	TRBV7-9	TRBJ2-7	NA	few
TGCGCCAGCAGCAACTACTACACTAGCGGGATATACAATGAGCAGTTCTTC	CASSNYYTSGIYNEQFF	TRBV5-1	TRBJ2-1	TRBD2	NA
TGCGCCGGATCCAAGGACAGGGTTTCCACAGATACGCAGTATTTT	CAGSKDRVSTDTQYF	TRBV10-2	TRBJ2-3	TRBD1	NA
TGTGCCAGCAGCTTAAGTATATCCAGTTCGGTAGATACGCAGTATTTT	CASSLSISSSVDTQYF	TRBV7-2	TRBJ2-3	NA	NA
TGCAGTGCTAGAGTAGTGACGGTGAACACTGAAGCTTTCTTT	CSARVVTVNTEAFF	TRBV20-1	TRBJ1-1	NA	few
TGTGCCTGGAGCCCCGGTCCCACTGAAGCTTTCTTT	CAWSPGPTEAFF	TRBV30	TRBJ1-1	NA	once
TGTGCCAGCAGCCCAGACAGCTCTGGAAACACCATATATTTT	CASSPDSSGNTIYF	TRBV12-3/TRBV12-4	TRBJ1-3	NA	NA
TGCGCCAGCAGCCAGCTAGCGGGGGGTCTCTACGAGCAGTACTTC	CASSQLAGGLYEQYF	TRBV4-3	TRBJ2-7	TRBD2	many
TGTGCCAGCAGCCCGGGTGGGTTGAATCAGCCCCAGCATTTT	CASSPGGLNQPQHF	TRBV12-3/TRBV12-4	TRBJ1-5	NA	NA
TGCGCCAGCGGGGAGCGGGGCACCGGGGAGCTGTTTTTT	CASGERGTGELFF	TRBV5-1	TRBJ2-2	TRBD2	NA
TGCAGCTCGGAGACTTTCACAGATACGCAGTATTTT	CSSETFTDTQYF	TRBV20-1	TRBJ2-3	NA	many
TGTGCCAGCAGCCAAGAAGGACTCATTACTAGCTCCTACAATGAGCAGTTCTTC	CASSQEGLITSSYNEQFF	TRBV4-2	TRBJ2-1	NA	NA
TGTGCCAGCAGCTTAGAGGGAGGGCCCCAGCATTTT	CASSLEGGPQHF	TRBV7-9	TRBJ1-5	NA	NA
TGCAGCGTTGATGACAGACTACGGAACACCGGGGAGCTGTTTTTT	CSVDDRLRNTGELFF	TRBV29-1	TRBJ2-2	NA	many
TGTGCCAGCAGCCCGGGCAAGGGCGCAGATACGCAGTATTTT	CASSPGKGADTQYF	TRBV4-2	TRBJ2-3	NA	NA
TGCGCCAGCAGCCAAGATCCGGGGGGCAGACTAAACTATGGCTACACCTTC	CASSQDPGGRLNYGYTF	TRBV4-3	TRBJ1-2	NA	many
TGTGCCAGCTCACCACCGAGAGGACTAGCGGGGGGGCACGAGCAGTACTTC	CASSPPRGLAGGHEQYF	TRBV18	TRBJ2-7	TRBD2	few
TGTGCCAGCAGCCCGTCGGGGGGGAGACCCTACGAGCAGTACTTC	CASSPSGGRPYEQYF	TRBV7-2	TRBJ2-7	TRBD2	few
TGTGCCAGCAGAACTTCGGGACTAGCGGGCTACAATGAGCAGTTCTTC	CASRTSGLAGYNEQFF	TRBV28	TRBJ2-1	TRBD2	NA
TGCGCCAGCAGCCTAATCAAGACTAGCGGGCGGCAAGAGACCCAGTACTTC	CASSLIKTSGRQETQYF	TRBV5-1	TRBJ2-5	TRBD2	NA
TGCAGTGCAGACGGGAGGGGTACAAGCACAGATACGCAGTATTTT	CSADGRGTSTDTQYF	TRBV20-1	TRBJ2-3	TRBD2	NA
TGTGCCACCAGCAGTTCCCATGAAAAACTGTTTTTT	CATSSSHEKLFF	TRBV15	TRBJ1-4	NA	NA
TGTGCCAGCAGCTTAGCACAGGGGGGGGAGCAGTACTTC	CASSLAQGGEQYF	TRBV7-2	TRBJ2-7	NA	few
TGTGCCAGCTCACTCAACTTCAACTACGAGCAGTACTTC	CASSLNFNYEQYF	TRBV18	TRBJ2-7	NA	NA
TGTGCCAGCTCACCGGTTGGACATAACTCTGGGGCCAACGTCCTGACTTTC	CASSPVGHNSGANVLTF	TRBV18	TRBJ2-6	NA	few
TGCGCCAGCAGCCGATACCCCGATGTGATCTACAATGAGCAGTTCTTC	CASSRYPDVIYNEQFF	TRBV4-1	TRBJ2-1	NA	NA
TGTGCCAGCGGGACAGGGGGCAACTATGGCTACACCTTC	CASGTGGNYGYTF	TRBV25-1	TRBJ1-2	TRBD1	NA
TGTGCCAGCAGCTTGGGACAGGGTTTACAGACCCAGTACTTC	CASSLGQGLQTQYF	TRBV7-8	TRBJ2-5	TRBD1	few
TGTGCCAGCAATAGCTTAAGGACAGGGATGAACACTGAAGCTTTCTTT	CASNSLRTGMNTEAFF	TRBV6-1	TRBJ1-1	TRBD1	NA
TGTGCCAGCAGCCAAGCTAGCGGGGGAAATTTCTACGAGCAGTACTTC	CASSQASGGNFYEQYF	TRBV4-2	TRBJ2-7	TRBD2	NA
TGCAGCGTTTCGACAGGGCAGACCACAGATACGCAGTATTTT	CSVSTGQTTDTQYF	TRBV29-1	TRBJ2-3	TRBD1	NA
TGTGCCAGCAGCTTAGATCAGCAAGGGTGGGAGACCCAGTACTTC	CASSLDQQGWETQYF	TRBV11-2	TRBJ2-5	NA	NA
TGTGCCAGCAGCGTTAGTCAGAGCACAGATACGCAGTATTTT	CASSVSQSTDTQYF	TRBV9	TRBJ2-3	NA	NA
TGTGCCAGCAGCCCCATAGAGGGGGGGTCCTACAATGAGCAGTTCTTC	CASSPIEGGSYNEQFF	TRBV7-2	TRBJ2-1	NA	NA
TGTGCCAGCAGTCAAGATGTGGTCTTCCAGACCTACGAGCAGTACTTC	CASSQDVVFQTYEQYF	TRBV27	TRBJ2-7	NA	many
TGTGCCAGCAGCCAAGCCCGCAGGGCCGGAAACACCATATATTTT	CASSQARRAGNTIYF	TRBV3-1	TRBJ1-3	NA	NA